A single sample gave rise to the 25 T cell receptor beta chains below, sequenced in a study of Ad26.COV2.S vaccination and SARS-CoV-2 variants. Treatment specified: about 20 received Ad26.COV2.S at low or high dose, single or two shots; roughly 5 received placebo; per-sample allocation not given. All samples were drawn on day 63, counting from the first vaccine or placebo injection. Here immunoSEQ multiplex PCR was the method, and the copy in TCRdb shows in-frame clones only, minus some. The data contain 350,000 to 500,000 clones, 88% of them singletons. The material sequenced was peripheral blood, taken in a trial of Ad26.COV2.S vaccine versus placebo. The source of these receptors is a person between 18 and 59 years old who received the Ad26.COV2.S COVID-19 vaccine or a placebo.

The J gene is TRBJ1-6, the V gene TRBV6-1, with D unresolved. The CDR3 consists of 14 residues. Trimming shortened V by 3 bases and J by 6 bases, and 9 bases separated the two germline ends. Germline V gene lookup returns CDR1 MNHNS and CDR2 SASEGT. The chain's CDR3 is CASSEQRTNSPLHF. The CDR3 coding sequence is TGTGCCAGCAGTGAGCAGAGGACTAATTCACCCCTCCACTTT.

There are many counts of this clone. The chain links TRBV2 to TRBJ1-4; no clear D. CDR1 and CDR2 (germline): SNHLY, FYNNEI. Deletions cut 1 base from V and 11 bases from J, with 8 bases between. CDR3 length: 12 amino acids. Here the CDR3 reads CASSEGVPKLFF. CDR3 DNA: TGTGCCAGCAGTGAAGGGGTACCTAAACTGTTTTTT.

The CDR3 here is CASSLMIAGAGNSYEQYF. The CDR3 DNA follows: TGCGCCAGCAGTCTTATGATAGCGGGGGCCGGAAACTCCTACGAGCAGTACTTC. J is TRBJ2-7 and V is TRBV23-1; TRBD2 matches 9 bases. TRBV23-1 is placed among ORFs of uncertain function. This CDR3 region has 18 residues. The trim removed 4 bases at V and 0 bases at J, leaving 13 bases unmatched.

This chain uses TRBV28 with TRBJ2-5, with TRBD1 identical over 9 bases. This CDR3 has 15 residues. Germline V gene data show CDR1 as MDHEN and CDR2 as SYDVKM. The trim removed 2 bases at V and 2 bases at J, leaving 3 bases unmatched. CDR3 DNA sequence: TGTGCCAGCAGTTTAAGAGGGACAGGGCAAGAGACCCAGTACTTC. Translation gives CASSLRGTGQETQYF.

The chain carries TRBV19 and TRBJ1-3, with no clear D. CDR1 is LNHDA and CDR2 is SQIVND in the germline V gene (reference sequence). The CDR3 runs to 14 residues. V gave up 3 bases and J gave up 0 bases, with 6 bases separating them. The CDR3 sequence: CASSMLLSGNTIYF. DNA for the CDR3: TGTGCCAGTAGTATGCTACTCTCTGGAAACACCATATATTTT.

V is TRBV7-6 and J is TRBJ2-5; tentatively, D is TRBD1 (6 bases). Germline CDR1 is SGHVS and CDR2 is FNYEAQ. The CDR3 totals 16 residues. V lost 5 bases and J 10 bases, leaving 26 bases between the germline ends. Here the CDR3 DNA reads TGTGCCAGCAGCCTACCCTGGGGGACCACACAGGGAATCCAGTACTTC. It yields the protein CASSLPWGTTQGIQYF.

This clone was detected only once. The chain has TRBV27 and TRBJ1-1; D perhaps matches TRBD1 (5 bases). The length of the CDR3 is 14 residues. Deletions cut 6 bases from V and 1 base from J, with 12 bases between. The germline V gene has CDR1 MNHEY and CDR2 SMNVEV (reference sequence). This CDR3 reads CASRRGRGNTEAFF. The CDR3 DNA reads TGTGCCAGCAGGAGGGGACGAGGGAACACTGAAGCTTTCTTT.

The J gene is TRBJ1-2, the V gene TRBV27; D gene uncertain. Germline V CDR1 and CDR2: MNHEY, SMNVEV (reference sequence). V was shortened by 3 bases and J by 4 bases, with 9 bases between the two germline ends. The CDR3 length is 13 residues. CDR3 sequence (DNA): TGTGCCAGCAGTTTCTTGGCAGGCTATGGCTACACCTTC. Residues: CASSFLAGYGYTF.

V is TRBV10-3 and J is TRBJ2-3; 10 bases line up with TRBD1. The CDR3 runs to 16 residues. V lost 4 bases and J lost 0; bases outside the gene matches: 4. CDR1 ENHRY and CDR2 SYGVKD come from the germline V gene. CDR3 amino acids: CAISATGGGSTDTQYF. CDR3 DNA sequence: TGTGCCATCAGTGCGACAGGGGGCGGGAGCACAGATACGCAGTATTTT.

The chain combines TRBV7-4 with TRBJ1-4; D perhaps matches TRBD1 (6 bases). This CDR3 is 15 amino acids long. Per the germline V gene, CDR1 is SGHVT and CDR2 is SQSDAQ. Trimming shortened V by 7 bases and J by 4 bases, and 16 bases separated the two germline ends. CDR3 nucleotides: TGTGCCAGCATCCGGGGGGGCACGGGTAATGAAAAACTGTTTTTT. Protein: CASIRGGTGNEKLFF.

This clone was counted a few times. The V call is TRBV7-9, the J call TRBJ1-5, with 7 bases identical to TRBD1. The CDR3 contains 15 residues. Looked up from germline, CDR1 is SEHNR and CDR2 is FQNEAQ (reference sequence). Germline trimming cut 2 bases from V and 5 bases from J; bases unmatched to any gene: 6. This CDR3 reads CASSLSTGEDQPQHF. The DNA of the CDR3 is TGTGCCAGCAGCTTAAGCACAGGGGAGGATCAGCCCCAGCATTTT.

V usage is TRBV7-8 and J usage is TRBJ1-3, with 7 nucleotides matching TRBD1. Germline-derived CDR1 and CDR2 are SGHVS and FQNEAQ. V lost 5 bases to trimming and J lost 1 base; unmatched junction nucleotides: 5. CDR3 length: 15 amino acids. The CDR3 nucleotides are TGTGCCAGCAGCCCGACAGGGAGTTCTGGAAACACCATATATTTT. Translating it yields CASSPTGSSGNTIYF. Filled out from reference TRBV7-8 and TRBJ1-3, the complete variable domain reads GAGVSQSPRYKVAKRGQDVALRCDPISGHVSLFWYQQALGQGPEFLTYFQNEAQLDKSGLPSDRFFAERPEGSVSTLKIQRTQQEDSAVYLCASSPTGSSGNTIYFGEGSWLTVV.

This clone turned up a few times. V gene TRBV7-9 combines with J gene TRBJ1-6; weak D call: TRBD1 (6 bases). Trimming pared 2 bases from V and 10 bases from J, leaving 18 bases between. Germline V gene sequence: CDR1 SEHNR, CDR2 FQNEAQ (reference sequence). This CDR3 comprises 16 residues. The CDR3 DNA is TGTGCCAGCAGCTTAAGTCCACAGGGTTTGGGATCACCCCTCCACTTT. Protein product: CASSLSPQGLGSPLHF.

The gene calls are TRBV7-2 and TRBJ2-7; TRBD2 is a possible D gene (6 bases). This CDR3 region has 17 residues. Germline values: CDR1 SGHTA, CDR2 FQGNSA. The V end was cut by 4 bases, the J end by 12 bases, with 31 bases between. The CDR3 protein is CASSYDYQAGLLGVRYF. Written as DNA, the CDR3 is TGTGCCAGCAGCTACGACTACCAAGCGGGCCTCCTAGGGGTAAGGTACTTC.

The chain carries TRBV4-3 and TRBJ1-2; D may be TRBD1 (5 bases). Germline V gene data show CDR1 as LGHNA and CDR2 as YSLEER. This CDR3 is 16 amino acids long. Trimming pared 0 bases from V and 4 bases from J, leaving 15 bases between. The CDR3 coding sequence is TGCGCCAGCAGCCAAGATAGGTCCCAGGGCAGCTATGGCTACACCTTC. Translation gives CASSQDRSQGSYGYTF.

This clone appeared once. The rearrangement joins TRBV19 to TRBJ2-4; possibly TRBD2 for D (7 bases). Trimming pared 3 bases from V and 0 bases from J, leaving 18 bases between. Germline V lookup: CDR1 LNHDA, CDR2 SQIVND (reference sequence). This CDR3 is 18 amino acids long. This chain's CDR3 is CASSIAGGNRVAKNIQYF. The CDR3 DNA reads TGTGCCAGTAGTATTGCCGGGGGGAACAGGGTAGCCAAAAACATTCAGTACTTC.

The V call is TRBV5-1, the J call TRBJ2-3; 8 positions match TRBD1. The V gene end was trimmed by 1 base and the J gene end by 2 bases; junction bases not matched to a gene: 6. CDR3 size: 16 residues. Per germline, CDR1 SGHRS and CDR2 YFSETQ. CDR3 bases: TGCGCCAGCAGCTTGTCGGACAGGGCCATCACAGATACGCAGTATTTT. Protein: CASSLSDRAITDTQYF.

J is TRBJ1-1 and V is TRBV28, with D hard to call. The V gene's germline CDR1 is MDHEN and CDR2 SYDVKM. This CDR3 spans 13 amino acids. Trimming cost V 3 bases and J 5 bases, with 10 bases left between them. CDR3 coding DNA: TGTGCCAGCAGTTTTCTCCGCTGGACTGAAGCTTTCTTT. Translating gives CASSFLRWTEAFF.

The CDR3 spells CASSGSLQNTEAFF. CDR3 sequence (DNA): TGTGCCAGCAGTGGCTCCTTGCAGAACACTGAAGCTTTCTTT. V and J are TRBV28 and TRBJ1-1; D unclear. Between the trimmed V and J ends, which lost 5 bases and 1 base, there was a span of 11 bases. CDR3 length: 14 residues. Germline V lookup: CDR1 MDHEN, CDR2 SYDVKM.

The chain couples TRBV28 to TRBJ1-2; 11 nucleotides agree with TRBD1. Germline loops: CDR1 MDHEN, CDR2 SYDVKM. The CDR3 loop spans 17 amino acids. The V and J ends lost 6 bases and 0 bases, in that order; junction bases with no gene match: 9. The CDR3 sequence: CASRRPGQGVPNYGYTF. Here the CDR3 DNA reads TGTGCCAGCAGACGACCGGGACAGGGGGTACCTAACTATGGCTACACCTTC.

CDR3: CASTPGTGREKLFF. DNA for the CDR3: TGTGCCAGCACCCCTGGGACAGGGCGTGAAAAACTGTTTTTT. The J gene is TRBJ1-4, the V gene TRBV6-5; TRBD1 agrees at 9 bases. CDR1 MNHEY and CDR2 SVGAGI come from the germline V gene. V shed 7 bases and J 7 bases; nucleotides not matched to a gene: 7. CDR3 length: 14 residues.

The count of this clone is one. The chain links TRBV27 to TRBJ2-7; D is perhaps TRBD1 or TRBD2 (5 bases each). The V gene's germline CDR1 is MNHEY and CDR2 SMNVEV (reference sequence). V lost 6 bases and J 2 bases, leaving 23 bases between the germline ends. This CDR3 is 17 amino acids long. The CDR3: CASSPPTDIGNAYEQYF. The CDR3 DNA is TGTGCCAGCAGCCCCCCTACGGACATCGGGAATGCCTACGAGCAGTACTTC.

V gene TRBV6-5 combines with J gene TRBJ1-4; D might be TRBD1 (5 bases). Germline-derived CDR1 and CDR2 are MNHEY and SVGAGI. Trimming shortened V by 2 bases and J by 8 bases, and 18 bases separated the two germline ends. There are 16 residues in the CDR3. The CDR3 DNA sequence: TGTGCCAGCAGTTACCGAGCCGGGCAGGGAAGGGAAAAACTGTTTTTT. Its translation is CASSYRAGQGREKLFF.

This rearrangement joins TRBV29-1 to TRBJ2-7, with D possibly being TRBD1 or TRBD2 (5 bases each). Trimming took 0 bases from V and 3 from J, leaving 6 bases between them. CDR1 and CDR2 (germline): SQVTM, ANQGSEA. This CDR3 is 12 amino acids long. DNA of the CDR3: TGCAGCGTTGAAGATGGGGGCTACGAGCAGTACTTC. This translates into CSVEDGGYEQYF.

This chain joins TRBV6-6 and TRBJ2-7; 7 positions agree with TRBD2. Germline lookup yields CDR1 MNHNY and CDR2 SVGAGI (reference sequence). V was clipped by 5 bases and J by 4 bases; unmatched bases: 11. The CDR3 loop spans 15 amino acids. The CDR3 reads CASSPQRGREYEQYF. CDR3 DNA: TGTGCCAGCAGTCCCCAGCGGGGTCGTGAGTACGAGCAGTACTTC.